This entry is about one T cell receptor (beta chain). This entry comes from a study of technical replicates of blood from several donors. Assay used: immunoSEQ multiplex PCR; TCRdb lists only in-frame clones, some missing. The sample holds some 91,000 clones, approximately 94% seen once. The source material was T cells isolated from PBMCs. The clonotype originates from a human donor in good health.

The CDR3 DNA reads TGTGCCAGCACTCAGACAGGGTGGGGCACTGAAGCTTTCTTT. It yields the protein CASTQTGWGTEAFF. This chain joins TRBV28 and TRBJ1-1; 7 nucleotides match TRBD1. V lost 7 bases, J lost 4 bases, and 9 bases stayed unmatched. Germline assignment: CDR1 MDHEN and CDR2 SYDVKM. The CDR3 runs to 14 residues.